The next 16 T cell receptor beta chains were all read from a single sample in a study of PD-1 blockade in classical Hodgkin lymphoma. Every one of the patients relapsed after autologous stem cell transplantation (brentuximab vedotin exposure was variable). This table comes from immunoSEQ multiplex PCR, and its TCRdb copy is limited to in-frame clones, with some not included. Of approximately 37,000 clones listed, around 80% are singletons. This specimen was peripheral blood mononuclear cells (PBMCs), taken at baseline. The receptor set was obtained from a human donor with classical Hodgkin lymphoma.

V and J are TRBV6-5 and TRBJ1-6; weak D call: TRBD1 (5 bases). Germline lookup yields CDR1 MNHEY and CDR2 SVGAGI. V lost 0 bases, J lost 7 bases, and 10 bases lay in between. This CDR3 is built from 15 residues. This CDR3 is CASSYSRDLNSPLHF. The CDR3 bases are TGTGCCAGCAGTTACTCCCGGGACCTAAATTCACCCCTCCACTTT.

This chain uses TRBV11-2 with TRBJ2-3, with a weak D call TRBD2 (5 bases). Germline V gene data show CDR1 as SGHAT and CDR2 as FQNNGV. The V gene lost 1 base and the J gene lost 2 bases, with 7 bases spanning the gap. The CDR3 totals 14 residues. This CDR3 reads CASSLAGNTDTQYF. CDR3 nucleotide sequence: TGTGCCAGCAGCTTAGCGGGGAACACAGATACGCAGTATTTT.

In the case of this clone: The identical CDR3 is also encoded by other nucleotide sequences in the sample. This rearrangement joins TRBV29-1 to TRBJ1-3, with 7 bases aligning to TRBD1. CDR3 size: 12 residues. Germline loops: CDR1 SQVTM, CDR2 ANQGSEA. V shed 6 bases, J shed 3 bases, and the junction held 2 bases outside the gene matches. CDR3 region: CSVGTDGNTIYF. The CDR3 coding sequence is TGCAGCGTCGGGACAGATGGAAACACCATATATTTT.

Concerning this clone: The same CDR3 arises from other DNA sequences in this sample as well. The CDR3 protein is CASGPDRETQYF. Written as DNA, the CDR3 is TGTGCTAGTGGTCCTGATAGAGAGACCCAGTACTTC. This chain links TRBV12-5 with TRBJ2-5; no clear D. Per germline, CDR1 LGHNT and CDR2 FRNRAP. This CDR3 has 12 residues. Trimming took off 5 bases at V and 4 bases at J, with 8 bases between the two ends.

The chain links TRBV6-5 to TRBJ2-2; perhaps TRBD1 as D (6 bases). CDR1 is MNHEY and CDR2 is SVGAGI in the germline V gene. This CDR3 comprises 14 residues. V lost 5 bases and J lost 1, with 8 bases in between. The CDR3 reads CASSTTGNTGELFF. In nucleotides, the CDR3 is TGTGCCAGCAGTACGACAGGGAACACCGGGGAGCTGTTTTTT.

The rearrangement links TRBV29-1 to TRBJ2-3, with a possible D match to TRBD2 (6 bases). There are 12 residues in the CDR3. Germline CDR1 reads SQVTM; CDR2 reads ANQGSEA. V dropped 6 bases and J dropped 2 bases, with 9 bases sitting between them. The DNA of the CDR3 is TGCAGCGTGATAGCGGACACAGATACGCAGTATTTT. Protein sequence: CSVIADTDTQYF.

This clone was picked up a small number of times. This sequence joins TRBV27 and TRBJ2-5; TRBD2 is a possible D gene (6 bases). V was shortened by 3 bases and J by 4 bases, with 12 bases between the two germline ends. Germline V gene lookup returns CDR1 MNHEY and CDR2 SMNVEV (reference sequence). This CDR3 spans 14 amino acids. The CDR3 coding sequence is TGTGCCAGCAGTTTGGCGGGGTGGGCAGAGACCCAGTACTTC. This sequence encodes CASSLAGWAETQYF.

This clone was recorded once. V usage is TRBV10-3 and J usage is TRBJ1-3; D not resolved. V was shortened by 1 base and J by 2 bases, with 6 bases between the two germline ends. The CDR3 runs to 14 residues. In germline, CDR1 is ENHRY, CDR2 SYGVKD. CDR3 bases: TGTGCCATCAGTGAGTTGGGCCCTGGAAACACCATATATTTT. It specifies CAISELGPGNTIYF.

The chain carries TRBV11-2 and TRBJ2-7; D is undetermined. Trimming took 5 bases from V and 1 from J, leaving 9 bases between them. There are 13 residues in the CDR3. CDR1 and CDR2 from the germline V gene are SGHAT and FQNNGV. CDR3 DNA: TGTGCCAGCAGCATAACCTTTTCCTACGAGCAGTACTTC. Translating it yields CASSITFSYEQYF.

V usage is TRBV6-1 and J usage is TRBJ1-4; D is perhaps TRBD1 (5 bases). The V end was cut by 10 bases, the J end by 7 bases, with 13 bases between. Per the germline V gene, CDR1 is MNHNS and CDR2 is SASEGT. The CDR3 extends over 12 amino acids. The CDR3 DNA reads TGTGCCACCCAAGGGGTAATTGAAAAACTGTTTTTT. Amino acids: CATQGVIEKLFF.

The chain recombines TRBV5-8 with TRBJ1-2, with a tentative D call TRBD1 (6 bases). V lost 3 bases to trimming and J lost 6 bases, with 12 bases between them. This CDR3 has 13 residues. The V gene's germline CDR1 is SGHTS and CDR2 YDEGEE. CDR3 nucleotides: TGTGCCAGCAGCTGGGGGCATGTAGATGGCTACACCTTC. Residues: CASSWGHVDGYTF.

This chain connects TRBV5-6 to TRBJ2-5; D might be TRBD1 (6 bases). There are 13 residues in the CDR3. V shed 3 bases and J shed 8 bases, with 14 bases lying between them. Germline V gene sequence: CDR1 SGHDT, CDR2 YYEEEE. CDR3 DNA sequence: TGTGCCAGCAGCTGGGTTGTCAGGGGCACCCAGTACTTC. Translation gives CASSWVVRGTQYF.

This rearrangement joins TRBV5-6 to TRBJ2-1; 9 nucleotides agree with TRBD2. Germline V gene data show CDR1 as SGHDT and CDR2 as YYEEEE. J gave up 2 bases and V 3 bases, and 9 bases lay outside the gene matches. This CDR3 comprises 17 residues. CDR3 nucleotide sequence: TGTGCCAGCAGCTGGACCTTAGCGGGGGACACCTACAATGAGCAGTTCTTC. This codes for CASSWTLAGDTYNEQFF.

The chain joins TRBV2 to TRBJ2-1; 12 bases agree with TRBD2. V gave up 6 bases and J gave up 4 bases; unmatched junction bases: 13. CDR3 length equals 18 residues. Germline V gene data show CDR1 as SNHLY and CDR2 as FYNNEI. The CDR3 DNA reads TGTGCCAGCAGAGGACTTAGGACTAGCGGGGACCGATACAATGAGCAGTTCTTC. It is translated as CASRGLRTSGDRYNEQFF.

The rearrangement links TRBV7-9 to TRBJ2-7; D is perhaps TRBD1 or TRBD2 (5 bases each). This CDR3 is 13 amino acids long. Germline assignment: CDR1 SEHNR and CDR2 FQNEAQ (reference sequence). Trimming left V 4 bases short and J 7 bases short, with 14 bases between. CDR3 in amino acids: CASSWDGGGEQYF. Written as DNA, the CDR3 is TGTGCCAGCAGCTGGGACGGTGGGGGAGAGCAGTACTTC.

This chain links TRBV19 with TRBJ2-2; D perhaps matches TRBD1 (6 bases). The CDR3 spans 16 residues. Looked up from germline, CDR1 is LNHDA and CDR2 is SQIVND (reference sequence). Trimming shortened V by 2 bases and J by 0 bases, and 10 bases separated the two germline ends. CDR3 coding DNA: TGTGCCAGTAGTATAACGGGACACACGAACACCGGGGAGCTGTTTTTT. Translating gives CASSITGHTNTGELFF.